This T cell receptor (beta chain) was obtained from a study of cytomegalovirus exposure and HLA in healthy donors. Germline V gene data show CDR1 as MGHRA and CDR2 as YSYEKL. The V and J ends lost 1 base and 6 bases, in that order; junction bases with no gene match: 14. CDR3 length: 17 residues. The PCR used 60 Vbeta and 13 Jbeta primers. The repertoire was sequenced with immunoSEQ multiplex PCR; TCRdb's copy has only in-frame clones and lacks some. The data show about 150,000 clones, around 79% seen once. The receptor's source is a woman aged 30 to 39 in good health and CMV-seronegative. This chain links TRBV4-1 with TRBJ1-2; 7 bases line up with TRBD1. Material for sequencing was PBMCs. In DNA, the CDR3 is TGCGCCAGCAGCCAAGTAAATTACGACAGGGACACTCATGGCTACACCTTC. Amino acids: CASSQVNYDRDTHGYTF.